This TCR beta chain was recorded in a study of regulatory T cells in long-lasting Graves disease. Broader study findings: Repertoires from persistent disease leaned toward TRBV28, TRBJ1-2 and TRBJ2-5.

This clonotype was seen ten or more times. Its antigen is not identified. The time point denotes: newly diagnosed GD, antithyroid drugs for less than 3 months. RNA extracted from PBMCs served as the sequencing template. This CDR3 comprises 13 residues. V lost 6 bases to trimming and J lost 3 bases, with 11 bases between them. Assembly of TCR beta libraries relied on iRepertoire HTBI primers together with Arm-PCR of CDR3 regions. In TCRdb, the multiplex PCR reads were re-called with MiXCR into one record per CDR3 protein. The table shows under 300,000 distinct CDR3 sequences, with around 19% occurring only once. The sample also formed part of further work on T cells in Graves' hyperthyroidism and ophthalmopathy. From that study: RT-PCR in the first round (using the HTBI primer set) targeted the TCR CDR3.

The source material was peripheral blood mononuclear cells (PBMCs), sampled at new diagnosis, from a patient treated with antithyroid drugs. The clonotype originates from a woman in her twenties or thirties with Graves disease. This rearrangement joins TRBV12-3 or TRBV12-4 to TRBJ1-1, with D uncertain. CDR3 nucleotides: TGTGCCAGCAGCACAATGAGGTACACTGAAGCTTTCTTT. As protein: CASSTMRYTEAFF.